The T cell receptor beta chain described here comes from a study of blood T cell repertoires in COVID-19. Across the whole study: COVID-19 samples from acute and convalescent phases originated in the United States, Italy and Spain. PBMCs, B-cell-depleted T cells, or T cells were the source of the cDNA or gDNA that made up the material.

Source study methods: Researchers report that nucleated cell counts were estimated from reference gene primer amplification. The assay was immunoSEQ multiplex PCR, and TCRdb's table has in-frame clones only and misses some. V and J calls and clone size are given by that table; D and trimming were obtained from the DNA. The sample has around 340,000 clones; approximately 89% are singletons. CDR1 LGHDT and CDR2 YNNKEL come from the germline V gene (reference sequence). The CDR3 is 14 amino acids. The V gene lost 7 bases and the J gene lost 7 bases, with 20 bases spanning the gap. A Seattle source enrolled patients during active infection and followed them longitudinally.

The sequence came from a woman in her fifties or sixties with COVID-19, enrolled during active disease. V is TRBV3-1 (or the pseudogene TRBV3-2) and J is TRBJ2-7; a weak D match, TRBD2 (6 bases). Sequencing was done on a sample of peripheral blood. The CDR3 loop is CASTHRGSGDEQYF. The CDR3, as DNA: TGTGCCAGCACCCACCGGGGTTCGGGGGATGAGCAGTACTTC.